This TCR beta chain is drawn from a study of graft-versus-host responses after intestinal transplantation. Overall study context: Transplants were multivisceral, liver-intestinal, or isolated intestinal. General observations from the study: Among circulating GvH clones, peak levels were associated with early post-transplant declines in HvG clones. Detected in recipient marrow were GvH clones, some of which were first observed in ileum or blood.

Co-plating was performed using some 200,000 CFSE-labeled responder cells and some 200,000 irradiated, violet-dye-labeled stimulator cells. Only in-frame clones appear in the TCRdb table, and some are missing; sequencing was by immunoSEQ multiplex PCR. The sample carries roughly 4,700 clones, about 26% recorded once. This CDR3 contains 17 residues. V shed 3 bases, J shed 4 bases, and the junction held 14 bases outside the gene matches. The chain links TRBV23-1 to TRBJ2-5, with 7 bases that match TRBD2. TRBV23-1 is reported as an ORF; its role is uncertain. The receptor's source is a human patient who was an organ donor for intestinal transplantation. The sample in question was alloreactive CD8+ T cells from a mixed lymphocyte reaction culture, obtained before transplantation. Subset specified: CFSE-low proliferating T cells sorted from approximately six-day pre-transplant mixed lymphocyte reaction (GvH or HvG direction). CDR3 sequence: CASSHSVARGISETQYF. In DNA, the CDR3 is TGCGCCAGCAGTCATTCCGTGGCGCGGGGGATTTCAGAGACCCAGTACTTC.